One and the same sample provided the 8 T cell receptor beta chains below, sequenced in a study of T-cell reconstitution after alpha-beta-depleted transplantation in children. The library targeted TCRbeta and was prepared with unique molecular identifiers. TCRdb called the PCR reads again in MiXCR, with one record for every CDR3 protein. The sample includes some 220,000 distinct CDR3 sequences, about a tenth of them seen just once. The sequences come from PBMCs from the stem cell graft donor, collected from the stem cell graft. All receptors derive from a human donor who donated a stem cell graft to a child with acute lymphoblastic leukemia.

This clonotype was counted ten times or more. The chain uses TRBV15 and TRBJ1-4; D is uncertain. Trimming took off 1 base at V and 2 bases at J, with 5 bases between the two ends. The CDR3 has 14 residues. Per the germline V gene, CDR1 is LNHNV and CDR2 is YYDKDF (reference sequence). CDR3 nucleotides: TGTGCCACCAGCAGAGGGTCCACTAATGAAAAACTGTTTTTT. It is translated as CATSRGSTNEKLFF.

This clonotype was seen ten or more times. DNA of the CDR3: TGTGCCAGCAGTTTGGGTCTAGCGGCCACCGGGGAGCTGTTTTTT. This codes for CASSLGLAATGELFF. V usage is TRBV12-3 or TRBV12-4 and J usage is TRBJ2-2; 7 bases line up with TRBD2. The CDR3 loop spans 15 amino acids. Germline trimming cut 3 bases from V and 4 bases from J; bases unmatched to any gene: 5.

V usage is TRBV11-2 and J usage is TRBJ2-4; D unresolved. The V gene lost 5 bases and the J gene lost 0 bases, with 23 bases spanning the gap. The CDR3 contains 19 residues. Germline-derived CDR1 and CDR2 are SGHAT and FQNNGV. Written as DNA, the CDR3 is TGTGCCAGCAGCCGGGTGGGTTCGGCCGGCGCTTTAGCCAAAAACATTCAGTACTTC. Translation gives CASSRVGSAGALAKNIQYF.

For the CDR3, the DNA is TGTGCCAGCAGGCTGACAGGCTCTGGGGGCACTGAAGCTTTCTTT. This encodes CASRLTGSGGTEAFF. The chain joins TRBV12-3 or TRBV12-4 to TRBJ1-1, with D perhaps matching TRBD1 (6 bases). V was shortened by 6 bases and J by 4 bases, with 18 bases between the two germline ends. This CDR3 spans 15 amino acids.

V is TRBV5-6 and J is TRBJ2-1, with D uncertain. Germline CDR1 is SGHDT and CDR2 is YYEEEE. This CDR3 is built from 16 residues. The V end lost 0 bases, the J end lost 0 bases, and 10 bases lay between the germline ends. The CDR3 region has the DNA TGTGCCAGCAGCTTGGTCCCGGGCACCTCCTACAATGAGCAGTTCTTC. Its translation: CASSLVPGTSYNEQFF.

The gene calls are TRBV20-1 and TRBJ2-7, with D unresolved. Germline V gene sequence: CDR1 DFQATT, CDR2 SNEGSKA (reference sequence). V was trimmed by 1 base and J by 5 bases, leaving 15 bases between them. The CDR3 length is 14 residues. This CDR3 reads CSARGTDGVHEQYF. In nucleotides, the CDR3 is TGCAGTGCTAGAGGGACGGACGGCGTCCACGAGCAGTACTTC.

The CDR3 DNA reads TGTGCCAGCAGCCATCTCGGAGCCTACGAGCAGTACTTC. Protein: CASSHLGAYEQYF. V usage is TRBV7-8 and J usage is TRBJ2-7, with no clear D. V lost 5 bases and J lost 2, with 10 bases in between. CDR1 and CDR2 (germline): SGHVS, FQNEAQ. The length of the CDR3 is 13 residues.

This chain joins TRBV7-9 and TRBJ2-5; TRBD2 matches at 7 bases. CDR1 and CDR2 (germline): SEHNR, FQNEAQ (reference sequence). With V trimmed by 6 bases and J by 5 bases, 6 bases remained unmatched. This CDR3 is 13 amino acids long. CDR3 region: CASRPTSVETQYF. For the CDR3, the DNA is TGTGCCAGCAGGCCAACTAGCGTCGAGACCCAGTACTTC.